Sequencing of this T cell receptor beta chain was carried out in a study of cytomegalovirus exposure and HLA in healthy donors. Researchers ran the PCR with 60 Vbeta and 13 Jbeta primers. TCRdb's table, derived via immunoSEQ multiplex PCR, lists solely in-frame clones and lacks some. The sample holds around 170,000 clones, over 75% seen once. This clone was seen a few times. Input material: PBMCs. This receptor was identified in a man between 45 and 60 years old in good health and CMV-seropositive.

CDR3 amino acids: CSVPGWRGNYGYTF. CDR3 nucleotides: TGCAGCGTCCCTGGGTGGAGGGGCAACTATGGCTACACCTTC. V gene TRBV29-1 combines with J gene TRBJ1-2; D is perhaps TRBD1 (5 bases). V was clipped by 6 bases and J by 2 bases, with 16 bases between them. The germline gives CDR1 SQVTM, CDR2 ANQGSEA. The CDR3 spans 14 residues.